The next 27 T cell receptor beta chains were all read from a single sample in a study of neurological immune-mediated disorders. A single record per CDR3 protein comes from TCRdb applying MiXCR to the 5' RACE reads. This sample has 25,000 to 30,000 distinct CDR3 sequences, with about 6.2% found just once. Sequencing input: PBMCs. The receptors were gathered from a woman in her forties or fifties in good health.

This clonotype came up many times. The chain uses TRBV2 and TRBJ1-5; D is uncertain. Trimming removed 6 bases from V and 12 bases from J, with 9 bases in between. The length of the CDR3 is 10 residues. Per germline, CDR1 SNHLY and CDR2 FYNNEI. The CDR3 loop is CASRGRSQHF. The CDR3 coding sequence is TGTGCCAGCAGGGGGAGAAGCCAGCATTTT.

The table lists this clonotype with many counts. The V gene is TRBV9, the J gene TRBJ2-1; D is ambiguous. Trimming stripped 1 base from V and 6 bases from J, with 11 bases between. Germline values: CDR1 SGDLS, CDR2 YYNGEE. The CDR3 has 14 amino acids. DNA for the CDR3: TGTGCCAGCAGCGTAATAGGGCCGGGCAATGAGCAGTTCTTC. It specifies CASSVIGPGNEQFF.

This clonotype was seen repeatedly, ten times or more. The DNA of the CDR3 is TGTGCCAGCAGCCAAAACCCAGGGGCCCAAGAGACCCAGTACTTC. Translation gives CASSQNPGAQETQYF. The chain joins TRBV3-1 to TRBJ2-5; D is possibly TRBD1 (6 bases). The germline V gene encodes CDR1 LGHDT and CDR2 YNNKEL (reference sequence). Trimming removed 2 bases at V and 1 base at J, with 11 bases between. This CDR3 has 15 residues.

By its share, this clonotype is medium-sized (0.01 to 0.1%). The V and J genes are TRBV5-1 and TRBJ2-7; perhaps TRBD1 as D (6 bases). Germline V gene sequence: CDR1 SGHRS, CDR2 YFSETQ. CDR3 size: 14 residues. The V gene lost 5 bases and the J gene lost 2 bases, with 14 bases spanning the gap. The CDR3 region is CASRSGQMTYEQYF. The CDR3 DNA follows: TGCGCCAGCAGATCAGGACAGATGACCTACGAGCAGTACTTC.

This clonotype was recorded many times. The chain links TRBV12-3 or TRBV12-4 to TRBJ1-3; D gene ambiguous. This CDR3 has 17 residues. V lost 3 bases and J lost 0, with 15 bases in between. CDR3 residues: CASSLEVSEGSGNTIYF. The DNA for the CDR3 is TGTGCCAGCAGTTTGGAGGTCTCAGAGGGCTCTGGAAACACCATATATTTT.

The table lists this clonotype with many counts. The chain carries TRBV7-8 and TRBJ2-7; a weak D match, TRBD2 (5 bases). The CDR3 length is 12 residues. V shed 0 bases and J shed 6 bases, with 6 bases lying between them. Per germline, CDR1 SGHVS and CDR2 FQNEAQ. The chain's CDR3 is CASSLARGEQYF. The CDR3 nucleotides are TGTGCCAGCAGCTTAGCTCGGGGCGAGCAGTACTTC.

This clonotype has ten or more counts. The CDR3 reads CASSTGPRQFF. CDR3 coding DNA: TGTGCCAGCAGTACGGGCCCTAGGCAGTTCTTC. The chain recombines TRBV28 with TRBJ2-1; no reliable D call. CDR1 is MDHEN and CDR2 is SYDVKM in the germline V gene. V lost 5 bases, J lost 12 bases, and 11 bases lay in between. The CDR3 extends over 11 amino acids. The whole variable domain, filled in from reference TRBV28 and TRBJ2-1, reads DVKVTQSSRYLVKRTGEKVFLECVQDMDHENMFWYRQDPGLGLRLIYFSYDVKMKEKGDIPEGYSVSREKKERFSLILESASTNQTSMYLCASSTGPRQFFGPGTRLTVL.

In this sample, this clonotype turned up many times. The chain recombines TRBV24-1 with TRBJ2-7; D unclear. V gave up 4 bases and J gave up 2 bases, with 11 bases separating them. CDR3 size: 14 residues. Germline V gene data show CDR1 as KGHDR and CDR2 as SFDVKD. CDR3 sequence reads: CATSDHVRAYEQYF. CDR3 DNA sequence: TGTGCCACCAGTGACCACGTCCGCGCCTACGAGCAGTACTTC.

At least ten counts were recorded for this clonotype. The chain uses TRBV5-6 and TRBJ1-1, with TRBD1 matching over 7 bases. V was pared by 4 bases and J by 4 bases, with 4 bases of the junction left unmatched. Germline-derived CDR1 and CDR2 are SGHDT and YYEEEE. The CDR3 is 13 amino acids. CDR3 loop: CASSRQGGTEAFF. As DNA, the CDR3 is TGTGCCAGCAGCCGACAGGGTGGCACTGAAGCTTTCTTT.

This clonotype was counted many times. The chain is built from TRBV29-1 and TRBJ1-3; D unresolved. Germline CDR1 SQVTM, CDR2 ANQGSEA. The length of the CDR3 is 11 residues. The ends were cut back, 5 bases at V and 3 bases at J, with 5 bases in the middle. The CDR3 sequence is CSVLVGNTIYF. The CDR3 region has the DNA TGCAGCGTTTTGGTTGGAAACACCATATATTTT.

This clonotype was found many times. The chain carries TRBV2 and TRBJ2-1; D is unresolved. V was clipped by 3 bases and J by 4 bases, with 10 bases between them. CDR3 length equals 14 residues. From germline, CDR1 is SNHLY and CDR2 FYNNEI. The DNA of the CDR3 is TGTGCCAGCAGTGATGTGGGCCGTTACAATGAGCAGTTCTTC. It codes for CASSDVGRYNEQFF.

This clonotype ranks as medium-sized. This chain joins TRBV5-1 and TRBJ2-7; perhaps TRBD1 as D (6 bases). This CDR3 is built from 15 residues. CDR1 is SGHRS, CDR2 YFSETQ, per germline. Trimming pared 6 bases from V and 4 bases from J, leaving 20 bases between. As DNA, the CDR3 is TGCGCCAGCACGAAAGAAGGGACACTCATTTACGAGCAGTACTTC. It codes for CASTKEGTLIYEQYF.

This clonotype was counted many times. V usage is TRBV9 and J usage is TRBJ1-6; D call uncertain. The germline V gene has CDR1 SGDLS and CDR2 YYNGEE. The CDR3 is 14 amino acids. Trimming removed 1 base at V and 7 bases at J, with 9 bases between. CDR3 protein: CASSVMGLNSPLHF. The DNA for the CDR3 is TGTGCCAGCAGCGTAATGGGCCTCAATTCACCCCTCCACTTT.

Many counts were recorded for this clonotype. The genes are TRBV5-1 and TRBJ2-3; D is undetermined. Germline loops: CDR1 SGHRS, CDR2 YFSETQ. There are 11 residues in the CDR3. With 4 bases removed from V and 9 bases from J, the gap between germline ends came to 9 bases. CDR3 in amino acids: CASSTAQTQYF. CDR3 nucleotide sequence: TGCGCCAGCAGCACCGCCCAGACGCAGTATTTT. The full variable domain, with the rest looked up from reference TRBV5-1 and TRBJ2-3, is KAGVTQTPRYLIKTRGQQVTLSCSPISGHRSVSWYQQTPGQGLQFLFEYFSETQRNKGNFPGRFSGRQFSNSRSEMNVSTLELGDSALYLCASSTAQTQYFGPGTRLTVL.

In its sample, this clonotype was seen many times. The CDR3 sequence is CASVERRDGHYEQYF. The CDR3 coding sequence is TGTGCCAGCGTTGAGAGGCGGGACGGACACTACGAGCAGTACTTC. The V gene is TRBV28, the J gene TRBJ2-7; maybe TRBD2 (6 bases). V shed 8 bases and J shed 3 bases, with 20 bases lying between them. Per germline, CDR1 MDHEN and CDR2 SYDVKM. The CDR3 sequence is 15 residues long.

This clonotype was seen at least ten times. The rearrangement links TRBV6-2 or TRBV6-3 to TRBJ2-3; TRBD2 might be the D (6 bases). The CDR3 runs 15 residues. Germline-derived CDR1 and CDR2 are MNHEY and SVGEGT. The ends were cut back, 2 bases at V and 1 base at J, with 10 bases in the middle. Here the CDR3 DNA reads TGTGCCAGCAGTTACCTCGGGGGTCGCACAGATACGCAGTATTTT. Translating it yields CASSYLGGRTDTQYF.

This clonotype was observed at least ten times. The chain employs TRBV7-2 and TRBJ1-6, with unresolved D. Trimming removed 6 bases from V and 5 bases from J, with 14 bases in between. Germline CDR1 SGHTA, CDR2 FQGNSA. This CDR3 is 15 amino acids long. The CDR3 coding sequence is TGTGCCAGCAGTCTCGGGTCCTCTAATAATTCACCCCTCCACTTT. This gives the protein CASSLGSSNNSPLHF.

Ten or more counts support this clonotype. The chain uses TRBV5-1 and TRBJ1-2; D might be TRBD1 (5 bases). The V gene's germline CDR1 is SGHRS and CDR2 YFSETQ. V dropped 0 bases and J dropped 8 bases, with 14 bases sitting between them. The CDR3 loop spans 14 amino acids. CDR3 DNA: TGCGCCAGCAGCTTGGAGCCGGGACCCGGGGGCTACACCTTC. Amino acid sequence: CASSLEPGPGGYTF.

At least ten counts were recorded for this clonotype. The V gene is TRBV12-3 or TRBV12-4, the J gene TRBJ1-4; D perhaps matches TRBD1 (6 bases). This CDR3 is 12 amino acids long. V lost 6 bases and J 11 bases, leaving 13 bases between the germline ends. The CDR3 DNA reads as TGTGCCAGCAGCCCAGGGGACGGGAAACTGTTTTTT. Translated: CASSPGDGKLFF.

This clonotype was counted at least ten times. This chain connects TRBV6-6 to TRBJ2-7; 7 nucleotides match TRBD2. This CDR3 comprises 14 residues. After removal of 5 bases from V and 0 bases from J, the junction contained 4 bases not matched to a gene. CDR1 is MNHNY and CDR2 is SVGAGI in the germline V gene (reference sequence). CDR3 in DNA: TGTGCCAGCAGTGACAAGCGGGGCTCCTACGAGCAGTACTTC. It translates to CASSDKRGSYEQYF.

This clonotype was picked up many times. This sequence joins TRBV29-1 and TRBJ1-2, with 8 nucleotides matching TRBD1. The CDR3 totals 15 residues. Germline lookup yields CDR1 SQVTM and CDR2 ANQGSEA. V shed 6 bases, J shed 11 bases, and the junction held 20 bases outside the gene matches. DNA for the CDR3: TGCAGCGTACAAGTTCATGGACAGGGAGGATTGGGATACACCTTC. Its translation is CSVQVHGQGGLGYTF.

This clonotype was detected ten times or more. The chain employs TRBV20-1 and TRBJ2-1; a possible D gene is TRBD2 (6 bases). CDR3 length: 15 residues. CDR1 is DFQATT, CDR2 SNEGSKA, per germline (reference sequence). The V end lost 0 bases, the J end lost 8 bases, and 17 bases lay between the germline ends. CDR3 region: CSARDRGGTSHEQFF. The CDR3 region has the DNA TGCAGTGCTAGAGATCGTGGCGGGACCTCGCATGAGCAGTTCTTC.

The table lists this clonotype with many counts. This chain connects TRBV4-2 to TRBJ1-1; weak D call: TRBD1 (5 bases). Trimming left V 4 bases short and J 0 bases short, with 12 bases between. Germline V lookup: CDR1 LGHNA, CDR2 YNFKEQ. The CDR3 is 15 residues long. The CDR3 spells CASSPEGFMNTEAFF. CDR3 in DNA: TGTGCCAGCAGCCCAGAGGGGTTCATGAACACTGAAGCTTTCTTT.

This clonotype occurred many times. This chain connects TRBV5-6 to TRBJ1-1; D possibly corresponds to TRBD1 (5 bases). Trimming took off 1 base at V and 5 bases at J, with 12 bases between the two ends. Germline lookup yields CDR1 SGHDT and CDR2 YYEEEE. This CDR3 spans 14 amino acids. The CDR3 here is CASSLSQGWTEAFF. The CDR3 DNA follows: TGTGCCAGCAGCTTGTCGCAGGGATGGACTGAAGCTTTCTTT.

The chain employs TRBV24-1 and TRBJ2-1, with TRBD2 matching over 13 bases. V trimming: 5 bases; J trimming: 14 bases; junction bases outside the gene matches: 8. Germline values: CDR1 KGHDR, CDR2 SFDVKD. This CDR3 spans 14 amino acids. CDR3 protein: CATSARLAGGTKFF. The CDR3 DNA reads TGTGCCACCAGTGCCCGACTAGCGGGGGGAACCAAGTTCTTC.

This clonotype was found many times. V is TRBV7-2 and J is TRBJ1-2; 7 bases map to TRBD1. V dropped 6 bases and J dropped 8; count of bases not matched to a gene: 15. Germline CDR1 reads SGHTA; CDR2 reads FQGNSA. This CDR3 has 15 amino acids. The CDR3 protein is CASRRTGDRVGGYTF. CDR3 in DNA: TGTGCCAGCAGACGAACTGGAGACAGGGTGGGAGGCTACACCTTC.

Many counts were recorded for this clonotype. This sequence joins TRBV5-1 and TRBJ2-7; either TRBD1 or TRBD2 may supply D (5 bases each). CDR1 is SGHRS and CDR2 is YFSETQ in the germline V gene. Trimming took 4 bases from V and 9 from J, leaving 26 bases between them. CDR3 length: 16 amino acids. CDR3 nucleotides: TGCGCCAGCAGCCTAGCCCCGGGACGGCAAGGGTCATGGCAGTACTTC. Protein product: CASSLAPGRQGSWQYF.